This passage covers 19 T cell receptor beta chains from one sample sequenced in a study of blood T cell repertoires in COVID-19 (TCRdb year 2020). Library generation was performed with the immunoSEQ multiplex PCR assay. In TCRdb, the immuneACCESS table is reduced to in-frame sequences with V and J assigned. These tables do not hold every clone; where another copy was compared, an unresolved V gene accounts for under half, and the others remain unexplained. This sample holds approximately 350,000 clones; approximately 88% were observed only once. Approximately 3% of the sample lies in the top ten. The sequencing input was peripheral blood. These receptors originate from a woman in her 30s with COVID-19, enrolled during active disease.

The gene calls are TRBV19 and TRBJ2-7; possibly TRBD2 for D (5 bases). V was shortened by 5 bases and J by 3 bases, with 11 bases between the two germline ends. Germline V gene lookup returns CDR1 LNHDA and CDR2 SQIVND (reference sequence). The CDR3 consists of 13 residues. The CDR3 reads CASSFGRDYEQYF. The CDR3 nucleotides are TGTGCCAGTAGTTTTGGACGGGACTACGAGCAGTACTTC.

This clone was recorded only once. The chain combines TRBV7-6 with TRBJ2-1; 9 positions match TRBD1. Trimming cost V 5 bases and J 6 bases; bases outside gene matches: 8. CDR3 length: 15 residues. CDR1 is SGHVS and CDR2 is FNYEAQ in the germline V gene. The CDR3 nucleotides read TGTGCCAGCAGCCGCAGACAGGGGGAGGGCAATGAGCAGTTCTTC. Protein: CASSRRQGEGNEQFF.

This rearrangement joins TRBV24-1 to TRBJ2-3, with 8 positions matching TRBD2. Germline loops: CDR1 KGHDR, CDR2 SFDVKD. J was trimmed by 1 base and V by 3 bases; bases with no gene match: 8. The CDR3 is 17 amino acids. The CDR3 reads CATSDPIRGGGTDTQYF. The CDR3 nucleotides are TGTGCCACCAGTGATCCCATCCGGGGGGGCGGCACAGATACGCAGTATTTT.

This clone was seen a single time. This chain uses TRBV6-2 or TRBV6-3 with TRBJ1-1; TRBD1 agrees at 8 bases. This CDR3 spans 16 amino acids. V shed 6 bases, J shed 1 base, and the junction held 10 bases outside the gene matches. Germline CDR1 is MNHEY and CDR2 is SVGEGT. CDR3 loop: CASSNRDRTPNTEAFF. The CDR3 DNA is TGTGCCAGCAGCAACCGGGACAGGACGCCGAACACTGAAGCTTTCTTT.

V usage is TRBV7-6 and J usage is TRBJ2-1, with D possibly matching TRBD1 (6 bases). V was trimmed by 6 bases and J by 0 bases, leaving 18 bases between them. The CDR3 extends over 17 amino acids. The germline V gene encodes CDR1 SGHVS and CDR2 FNYEAQ. CDR3 residues: CASSSRPGETSYNEQFF. CDR3 DNA sequence: TGTGCCAGCAGTTCCCGTCCAGGGGAAACCTCCTACAATGAGCAGTTCTTC.

V is TRBV24-1 and J is TRBJ2-3; D remains ambiguous. Trimming removed 4 bases at V and 0 bases at J, with 10 bases between. The CDR3 totals 15 residues. CDR1 is KGHDR and CDR2 is SFDVKD in the germline V gene. CDR3 region: CATSESVTSTDTQYF. CDR3 bases: TGTGCCACCAGTGAGAGCGTAACTAGCACAGATACGCAGTATTTT.

The chain combines TRBV21-1 with TRBJ2-3; TRBD1 is the table's D call, not checked against the DNA. TRBV21-1 is noted as a pseudogene. The CDR3 extends over 17 amino acids. The CDR3, as DNA: TGTGCCAGCAGCAAAGCGCTGGGGGACAGGGGCACAGATACGCAGTATTTT. It yields the protein CASSKALGDRGTDTQYF.

The V and J genes are TRBV5-8 and TRBJ2-5, with D unclear. The length of the CDR3 is 14 residues. Trimming cost V 1 base and J 3 bases, with 10 bases left between them. Looked up from germline, CDR1 is SGHTS and CDR2 is YDEGEE. CDR3 residues: CASSLYQSKETQYF. In DNA, the CDR3 is TGTGCCAGCAGCTTGTACCAGTCGAAAGAGACCCAGTACTTC.

This sequence joins TRBV10-2 and TRBJ1-2; D remains ambiguous. The V and J ends lost 3 bases and 8 bases respectively, with 13 bases between them. CDR3 length: 13 residues. Germline V gives CDR1 WSHSY, CDR2 SAAADI. This CDR3 reads CASSDSPTGGYTF. The CDR3 bases are TGCGCCAGCAGTGACTCCCCCACCGGGGGCTACACCTTC.

On this clone: A junction end diverges from the germline sequence, so it may reflect a read error. CDR3 sequence (DNA): TGTGCCAGCAGCTTAGAACAGGGTTCCCCCGTCGCCTTC. Translation gives CASSLEQGSPVAF. The chain uses TRBV11-3 and TRBJ1-2, with D maybe TRBD1 (6 bases). The CDR3 contains 13 residues. Germline CDR1 is SGHNT and CDR2 is YENEEA.

The chain is built from TRBV7-2 and TRBJ2-2, with D possibly matching TRBD1 (6 bases). V lost 1 base and J 6 bases, leaving 18 bases between the germline ends. CDR1 is SGHTA, CDR2 FQGNSA, per germline. This CDR3 region has 17 residues. CDR3 in DNA: TGTGCCAGCAGCTTAGTTCGGCAGGGGCGTCTGGCCGGGGAGCTGTTTTTT. It codes for CASSLVRQGRLAGELFF.

The chain joins TRBV4-2 to TRBJ2-7; D perhaps matches TRBD2 (5 bases). V lost 1 base to trimming and J lost 3 bases, with 13 bases between them. The CDR3 runs 15 residues. Germline CDR1 LGHNA, CDR2 YNFKEQ. The CDR3, as DNA: TGTGCCAGCAGCCAAGCCCACGGGAATAGCTACGAGCAGTACTTC. Its protein product is CASSQAHGNSYEQYF.

The J gene is TRBJ1-2, the V gene TRBV29-1, with D possibly being TRBD1 (5 bases). The V end was cut by 6 bases, the J end by 1 base, with 12 bases between. Germline CDR1 and CDR2: SQVTM and ANQGSEA. The CDR3 is made up of 13 amino acids. CDR3 in DNA: TGCAGCGTGCTACAGGACCTTAACTATGGCTACACCTTC. This encodes CSVLQDLNYGYTF.

The CDR3 region is CASSSGQGNIQYF. The CDR3 DNA follows: TGCGCCAGCAGCTCGGGACAGGGCAACATTCAGTACTTC. The chain carries TRBV5-1 and TRBJ2-4; TRBD1 aligns across 9 bases. Trimming removed 3 bases from V and 7 bases from J; junction bases left unmatched: 2. The CDR3 is made up of 13 amino acids. Germline V gives CDR1 SGHRS, CDR2 YFSETQ.

This chain links TRBV28 with TRBJ2-7; no firm D call. The CDR3 sequence is 15 residues long. Germline CDR1 reads MDHEN; CDR2 reads SYDVKM. The germline V and J ends were trimmed by 6 bases and 0 bases, with 15 bases remaining between them. The CDR3 nucleotides read TGTGCCAGCAGCCTCGGTCACCACCGCTCCTACGAGCAGTACTTC. Its translation is CASSLGHHRSYEQYF.

The rearrangement uses TRBV27 and TRBJ1-2; D possibly corresponds to TRBD1 (6 bases). From germline, CDR1 is MNHEY and CDR2 SMNVEV (reference sequence). The CDR3 has 16 amino acids. Trimming took 5 bases from V and 1 from J, leaving 17 bases between them. This CDR3 is CASSAWAQGINYGYTF. The CDR3 DNA is TGTGCCAGCAGTGCATGGGCACAGGGAATTAACTATGGCTACACCTTC.

V is TRBV7-8 and J is TRBJ2-3; 11 nucleotides align to TRBD2. Germline V CDR1 and CDR2: SGHVS, FQNEAQ. V dropped 5 bases and J dropped 2; count of bases not matched to a gene: 3. The CDR3 extends over 15 amino acids. This CDR3 reads CASSHSGGATDTQYF. Written as DNA, the CDR3 is TGTGCCAGCAGCCATAGCGGGGGGGCCACAGATACGCAGTATTTT.

The rearrangement joins TRBV19 to TRBJ2-1, with TRBD1 identical over 8 bases. Germline V gene lookup returns CDR1 LNHDA and CDR2 SQIVND (reference sequence). J lost 2 bases, V lost 6 bases, and 6 bases had no gene match. The CDR3 contains 15 residues. The DNA of the CDR3 is TGTGCCAGTAGCGTACAGGGGGGCGCCTACAATGAGCAGTTCTTC. The encoded protein is CASSVQGGAYNEQFF.

J is TRBJ1-1 and V is TRBV6-2 or TRBV6-3, with D maybe TRBD1 (5 bases). Germline V gene lookup returns CDR1 MNHEY and CDR2 SVGEGT. Trimming took 5 bases from V and 1 from J, leaving 14 bases between them. The CDR3 length is 15 residues. The CDR3 DNA reads TGTGCCAGCAGTCCCCTCGGGGGGAGGAACACTGAAGCTTTCTTT. Translation: CASSPLGGRNTEAFF.